This TCR beta chain is drawn from a study of CD8 T cells in Susac syndrome (dated by TCRdb to between 2018 and 2020). Study-level background: Repertoire sequencing was used to test whether CD8+ T cell activation and differentiation in Susac syndrome was antigen driven. Paper-wide results and their limitations: The TCR sequencing and HLA analysis was acknowledged to have included a relatively small number of individuals.

Counted from cysteine to phenylalanine, this CDR3 has 11 amino acids. Of the read, only the CDR3 DNA is kept; its 33 bases are in frame from base 1. CDR1 SQVTM and CDR2 ANQGSEA were looked up in the germline V gene. V sheds 4 bases and J sheds 6 bases, leaving 7 bases between their ends. RNA was extracted with the RNeasy kit and about 0.5 to 1 ug was reverse transcribed using random hexamers. The immunoSEQ multiplex PCR assay, covering 54 Vbeta and 13 Jbeta segments, was used to amplify TCR beta CDR3 regions. Bias from PCR amplification was corrected by using a synthetic template baseline for primer optimization and for computational correction. The original methods were these. Reads were assigned to V, D and J genes according to IMGT and analyzed in immunoSEQ Analyzer, with only productive sequences retained. Clonality was computed as one minus Shannon entropy normalized by log2 of the number of productive unique sequences. For each patient and control, public and private clones were evaluated among the 100 most prevalent clones. Clones were defined as Susac-specific when absent from the healthy and MS cohorts, from approximately 970 published viral clones and from other ImmuneACCESS disease sequences. Using fastp at Q25 and MiXCR, TCRdb reprocessed the public reads and kept productive beta chains. Rows are combined by CDR3 protein, so each entry shows the most common genes and DNA. TCRdb, not the authors, supplied the V and J calls. The table for this sample lists approximately 200,000 distinct CDR3 sequences; more than 85% of them were counted only once. Around 0.08% of the sample rests with the top ten.

The table lists this clonotype with a count of one. Its antigen remains undetermined. Qualities for individual bases were not recorded, and no much larger clone is one base off. One read gives only weak evidence. Peripheral blood CD8+ and CD4+ T cells from healthy donors, Susac syndrome patients and multiple sclerosis patients were profiled using high-throughput TCR beta sequencing. Multiple sclerosis controls were treatment-naive patients with stable or active relapsing-remitting disease fulfilling revised McDonald criteria. Bulk CD8+ and CD4+ T cells were purified magnetically by negative isolation, whereas CD8+ TEMRA cells were enriched by FACS. Blood was drawn into EDTA tubes, processed within 24 hours, and PBMCs were isolated by density gradient centrifugation. PBMCs intended for TCR sequencing were frozen in liquid nitrogen and were later thawed in a 37 degrees C water bath. Purity of sorted or isolated CD4+, CD8+ and CD8+ TEMRA cells was at least 90%.

This receptor was identified in a human donor with multiple sclerosis. Sequencing was performed on CD4+ T cells from PBMCs. Recombination linked TRBV29-1 to TRBJ2-1, with an unclear D gene assignment. The DNA sequence reads TGCAGCGTTGTGGGCAGCAATGAGCAGTTCTTC. Its translation reads: CSVVGSNEQFF.